This T cell receptor beta chain was captured by sequencing in a study of T-cell memory formation after mild COVID-19. The ends were cut back, 2 bases at V and 0 bases at J, with 10 bases in the middle. This CDR3 is 15 amino acids long. CDR1 and CDR2 from the germline V gene are KGHSH and LQKENI. MiXCR, run by TCRdb on the 5' RACE reads, gives a single entry per CDR3 protein. Among 400,000 to 500,000 distinct CDR3 sequences listed, 24% were seen once. This clonotype was obtained from an adult woman who had mild COVID-19 (a few samples of this study predate the infection). Cell type and time point are not known. The chain couples TRBV18 to TRBJ1-1; D is ambiguous. The specimen sequenced was PBMCs or a T cell subset sorted from them (not recorded which). As DNA, the CDR3 is TGTGCCAGCTCACCATCGTGGGAGGTGAACACTGAAGCTTTCTTT. Translated: CASSPSWEVNTEAFF.